What follows are 5 T cell receptor beta chains derived from one specimen sequenced in a study of T cells in Graves' hyperthyroidism and ophthalmopathy. Template material for amplifying TCR beta CDR3 regions consisted of RNA transcripts. In the first-round RT-PCR of the TCR CDR3, the HTBI primer set was used. TCRdb itself ran the multiplex PCR reads through MiXCR, one entry per CDR3 protein. The sample lists approximately 100,000 distinct CDR3 sequences, roughly 37% seen once, with more than 8.5% in the top ten. Sequencing input: peripheral blood or thyroid tissue (not recorded which). These receptors all come from a woman aged 25-40 years with Graves' hyperthyroidism.

Regarding this clonotype: A junction end diverges from the germline sequence, so it may reflect a read error. V is TRBV20-1 and J is TRBJ2-7, with D perhaps matching TRBD1 or TRBD2 (5 bases each). Germline assignment: CDR1 DFQATT and CDR2 SNEGSKA (reference sequence). The CDR3 length is 13 residues. CDR3 residues: CSATGAGPYEQYF. CDR3 bases: TGCAGTGCTACCGGGGCAGGCCCCTACGAGCAATACTTC.

This clonotype was picked up many times. This chain uses TRBV11-2 with TRBJ2-7, with 9 bases that match TRBD2. The trim removed 1 base at V and 1 base at J, leaving 2 bases unmatched. This CDR3 has 15 residues. Per germline, CDR1 SGHAT and CDR2 FQNNGV. This CDR3 reads CASSLGLAASYEQYF. CDR3 DNA: TGTGCCAGCAGCTTAGGACTAGCGGCATCCTACGAGCAGTACTTC.

There are many counts of this clonotype. The chain combines TRBV4-1 with TRBJ1-4, with D hard to call. V was clipped by 3 bases and J by 0 bases, with 14 bases between them. The germline gives CDR1 MGHRA, CDR2 YSYEKL. This CDR3 is 17 amino acids long. CDR3 in amino acids: CASSHPADFSTNEKLFF. CDR3 DNA sequence: TGCGCCAGCAGCCACCCCGCCGACTTTTCAACTAATGAAAAACTGTTTTTT.

J is TRBJ1-5 and V is TRBV6-5; 11 bases match TRBD1. The CDR3 is 17 residues long. In germline, CDR1 is MNHEY, CDR2 SVGAGI. V gave up 4 bases and J gave up 1 base; unmatched junction bases: 6. The CDR3 reads CASSLWWDRGSNQPQHF. The DNA of the CDR3 is TGTGCCAGCAGTTTATGGTGGGACAGGGGGAGCAATCAGCCCCAGCATTTT.

This clonotype showed up many times. The gene calls are TRBV4-2 and TRBJ2-2, with unresolved D. Germline V gives CDR1 LGHNA, CDR2 YNFKEQ. There are 14 residues in the CDR3. Trimming took 5 bases from V and 6 from J, leaving 13 bases between them. CDR3 nucleotide sequence: TGTGCCAGCAGCAAGGACGGGCTCGCCGGGGAGCTGTTTTTT. This codes for CASSKDGLAGELFF.